What follows are 27 T cell receptor beta chains derived from one specimen sequenced in a study of beta chain features in type 1 diabetes (dated by TCRdb to 2016 to 2018). The method behind the library was the immunoSEQ multiplex PCR assay. All of the isolated RNA was reverse transcribed with the High Capacity cDNA Reverse Transcription Kit, so expressed TCRB transcripts were sequenced. TCRdb carries this immuneACCESS record with in-frame sequences only. Its versions omit some clonotypes, under half of them owing to an unresolved V gene in the studies checked, with the rest unexplained. This sample is represented by roughly 350,000 clones; approximately 10% of them were singletons. Jointly, the top ten make up just over 0.015% of the sample. Sequenced: naive CD4+ T cells from blood. The label giving this sample's cell subset or site can be read as: true naive CD4+ T cells. Receptor source: a woman aged 25 to 39 in good health.

The gene calls are TRBV4-2 and TRBJ2-4, with D tentatively TRBD2 (5 bases). Trimming shortened V by 0 bases and J by 8 bases, and 17 bases separated the two germline ends. The germline V gene has CDR1 LGHNA and CDR2 YNFKEQ. The CDR3 consists of 16 residues. CDR3 sequence: CASSQDRSGFMDIQYF. The CDR3, as DNA: TGTGCCAGCAGCCAAGATCGTTCGGGATTTATGGACATTCAGTACTTC.

In this sample, this clone turned up a few times. The rearrangement uses TRBV6-1 and TRBJ2-4; 11 bases align to TRBD2. Unmatched junction bases numbered 9, after V lost 4 bases and J lost 7 bases. Germline V CDR1 and CDR2: MNHNS, SASEGT. The CDR3 is made up of 16 amino acids. The CDR3 sequence is CASSGTSGSGGNIQYF. The DNA for the CDR3 is TGTGCCAGCAGTGGAACTAGCGGGAGTGGTGGGAACATTCAGTACTTC.

This clone was observed a few times. The rearrangement joins TRBV9 to TRBJ1-1; TRBD1 aligns across 8 bases. Losses at the gene ends were 3 bases for V and 4 bases for J; bases not matched to a gene: 5. The CDR3 loop spans 14 amino acids. From germline, CDR1 is SGDLS and CDR2 YYNGEE. CDR3 loop: CASSASGGGTEAFF. Here the CDR3 DNA reads TGTGCCAGCAGCGCCTCAGGGGGCGGCACTGAAGCTTTCTTT.

Concerning this clone: Other DNA sequences in the sample encode the same CDR3. The chain joins TRBV6-5 to TRBJ2-7, with a possible D match to TRBD1 (6 bases). CDR1 and CDR2 from the germline V gene are MNHEY and SVGAGI. Trimming took 0 bases from V and 0 from J, leaving 6 bases between them. The CDR3 contains 14 residues. CDR3 DNA: TGTGCCAGCAGTTACTCAGGGGGCTCCTACGAGCAGTACTTC. It encodes CASSYSGGSYEQYF.

This rearrangement joins TRBV30 to TRBJ1-5; a weak D match, TRBD1 (6 bases). V was pared by 2 bases and J by 5 bases, with 10 bases between. Looked up from germline, CDR1 is GTSNPN and CDR2 is SVGIG (reference sequence). There are 13 residues in the CDR3. The CDR3 DNA is TGTGCCTGGAGTACAGGGCGGGATCAGCCCCAGCATTTT. Translating gives CAWSTGRDQPQHF.

This clone was seen a few times. The limits of the CDR3 on the DNA are not certain, so only TCRdb's listed CDR3 is given. The chain employs TRBV27 and TRBJ1-4; TRBD1 was called by the table and not checked on the DNA. Germline CDR1 is MNHEY and CDR2 is SMNVEV (reference sequence). 15 amino acids form the CDR3, both terminal residues included. CDR3 sequence: CASSTSDRGWEKLFF.

This clone was seen a few times. The rearrangement joins TRBV29-1 to TRBJ1-2, with D tentatively TRBD1 (6 bases). The V end lost 6 bases, the J end lost 7 bases, and 21 bases lay between the germline ends. The CDR3 runs 14 residues. Germline lookup yields CDR1 SQVTM and CDR2 ANQGSEA. The DNA for the CDR3 is TGCAGCGTGAAGCCTACAGGGAGCGTTCGTGGCTACACCTTC. Its protein is CSVKPTGSVRGYTF.

This clone was recorded once. This chain uses TRBV20-1 with TRBJ2-5; no clear D. Near its end, the DNA agrees better with TRBJ2-7, so the J call may be wrong. The CDR3 is 11 residues long. Germline V lookup: CDR1 DFQATT, CDR2 SNEGSKA (reference sequence). In DNA, the CDR3 is TGCAGTGCTAGAGGCCCCAGCGAGCAGTACTTC. Amino acid sequence: CSARGPSEQYF.

The sample holds a few counts of this clone. Likely a read error: the CDR3 ends without its conserved phenylalanine or tryptophan. The DNA is omitted, as the CDR3 cannot be located on it reliably, and the CDR3 follows TCRdb's listing. The chain combines TRBV21-1 with TRBJ1-3; the listed D gene, TRBD1, was not tested against the DNA. TRBV21-1 is a recognized pseudogene. The CDR3 sequence runs 12 residues, both termini included. CDR3 sequence reads: CASSKDIWTGVQ.

The rearrangement links TRBV7-9 to TRBJ2-7, with 10 bases aligning to TRBD1. The length of the CDR3 is 16 residues. The germline V gene encodes CDR1 SEHNR and CDR2 FQNEAQ (reference sequence). The V and J ends lost 2 bases and 4 bases, in that order; junction bases with no gene match: 8. Here the CDR3 reads CASSLFLTGGLYEQYF. Here the CDR3 DNA reads TGTGCCAGCAGCTTATTCCTGACAGGGGGCTTATACGAGCAGTACTTC.

The table lists this clone with a few counts. The chain links TRBV7-9 to TRBJ2-1; the match to TRBD2 covers 9 bases. V lost 7 bases and J lost 4; bases outside the gene matches: 5. The CDR3 runs 14 residues. Germline V lookup: CDR1 SEHNR, CDR2 FQNEAQ (reference sequence). CDR3 amino acids: CASTPTSGYNEQFF. CDR3 DNA: TGTGCCAGCACCCCGACTAGCGGTTACAATGAGCAGTTCTTC.

This clone was found a few times. This CDR3 is CASIRRKSTDTQYF. CDR3 sequence (DNA): TGTGCCAGCATCCGCAGGAAGTCGACAGATACGCAGTATTTT. This chain joins TRBV7-4 and TRBJ2-3; D gene ambiguous. The CDR3 has 14 residues. Per germline, CDR1 SGHVT and CDR2 SQSDAQ. With 7 bases removed from V and 3 bases from J, the gap between germline ends came to 14 bases.

The CDR3 bases are TGTGCCAGCAGTGAAATGGGGCTAGCGAACAATGAGCAGTTCTTC. Residues: CASSEMGLANNEQFF. The genes are TRBV2 and TRBJ2-1, with a tentative D call TRBD2 (6 bases). Trimming removed 2 bases from V and 5 bases from J, with 13 bases in between. This CDR3 has 15 residues. The germline V gene has CDR1 SNHLY and CDR2 FYNNEI. The full variable domain, its missing parts supplied by reference TRBV2 and TRBJ2-1, is EPEVTQTPSHQVTQMGQEVILRCVPISNHLYFYWYRQILGQKVEFLVSFYNNEISEKSEIFDDQFSVERPDGSNFTLKIRSTKLEDSAMYFCASSEMGLANNEQFFGPGTRLTVL.

J is TRBJ2-7 and V is TRBV7-2; D gene unclear. The ends were cut back, 5 bases at V and 2 bases at J, with 16 bases in the middle. The CDR3 extends over 15 amino acids. Germline lookup yields CDR1 SGHTA and CDR2 FQGNSA. The CDR3 DNA reads as TGTGCCAGCAGCCCCCGTGGTCTAGACGCCTACGAGCAGTACTTC. The encoded protein is CASSPRGLDAYEQYF.

This clone has more than one count but fewer than ten. This CDR3 reads CAISEERQSYEQYF. The DNA of the CDR3 is TGTGCCATCAGTGAAGAGCGGCAGTCCTACGAGCAGTACTTC. V gene TRBV10-3 combines with J gene TRBJ2-7; possible D gene TRBD2, 5 bases. Germline CDR1 is ENHRY and CDR2 is SYGVKD. V lost 3 bases, J lost 1 base, and 10 bases lay in between. The CDR3 spans 14 residues.

The chain carries TRBV7-9 and TRBJ2-5, with TRBD1 matching 8 bases. After removal of 7 bases from V and 4 bases from J, the junction contained 11 bases not matched to a gene. CDR3 length: 15 residues. CDR1 and CDR2 from the germline V gene are SEHNR and FQNEAQ (reference sequence). The CDR3 DNA is TGTGCCAGCACCACACCCCGACAGGGGTTAGAGACCCAGTACTTC. It is translated as CASTTPRQGLETQYF. Using reference TRBV7-9 and TRBJ2-5 for the parts outside the CDR3, the full variable domain is DTGVSQNPRHKITKRGQNVTFRCDPISEHNRLYWYRQTLGQGPEFLTYFQNEAQLEKSRLLSDRFSAERPKGSFSTLEIQRTEQGDSAMYLCASTTPRQGLETQYFGPGTRLLVL.

J is TRBJ2-1 and V is TRBV9, with D maybe TRBD2 (6 bases). Germline-derived CDR1 and CDR2 are SGDLS and YYNGEE. This CDR3 spans 18 amino acids. V was pared by 2 bases and J by 0 bases, with 18 bases between. CDR3 residues: CASSVSGDGMSSYNEQFF. As DNA, the CDR3 is TGTGCCAGCAGCGTGTCGGGGGACGGGATGAGCTCCTACAATGAGCAGTTCTTC.

This clone was detected a few times. V and J are TRBV5-1 and TRBJ2-5, with 10 bases identical to TRBD1. The germline V gene has CDR1 SGHRS and CDR2 YFSETQ. This CDR3 region has 15 residues. Germline trimming cut 3 bases from V and 5 bases from J; bases unmatched to any gene: 7. The CDR3 reads CASSSRGQGVETQYF. CDR3 DNA sequence: TGCGCCAGCAGCTCGAGAGGACAGGGGGTCGAGACCCAGTACTTC.

This chain uses TRBV27 with TRBJ2-2; TRBD1 aligns across 9 bases. This CDR3 spans 17 amino acids. V trimming: 5 bases; J trimming: 0 bases; junction bases outside the gene matches: 7. CDR1 and CDR2 from the germline V gene are MNHEY and SMNVEV (reference sequence). The CDR3, as DNA: TGTGCCAGCAGTCCGGGACAGGGTCGGGCGAACACCGGGGAGCTGTTTTTT. Translation: CASSPGQGRANTGELFF.

In its sample, this clone was seen many times. The CDR3 loop reads CASSSDADEQFF. The CDR3 bases are TGTGCCAGCAGCTCTGATGCAGATGAGCAGTTCTTC. This chain connects TRBV11-2 to TRBJ2-1, with D unclear. The CDR3 consists of 12 residues. Deletions cut 4 bases from V and 8 bases from J, with 9 bases between. In germline, CDR1 is SGHAT, CDR2 FQNNGV.

The gene calls are TRBV2 and TRBJ2-7; 9 nucleotides line up with TRBD1. Germline CDR1 SNHLY, CDR2 FYNNEI. Losses at the gene ends were 6 bases for V and 3 bases for J; bases not matched to a gene: 6. The CDR3 consists of 14 residues. The CDR3 DNA sequence: TGTGCCAGCAGGCCGGGACAGGGCCACTACGAGCAGTACTTC. Its translation: CASRPGQGHYEQYF.

The V gene is TRBV6-6, the J gene TRBJ1-1; no clear D. Trimming removed 0 bases at V and 8 bases at J, with 13 bases between. This CDR3 region has 14 residues. In germline, CDR1 is MNHNY, CDR2 SVGAGI (reference sequence). CDR3 in DNA: TGTGCCAGCAGTTACTCGAAACAAGCCGGGGAAGCTTTCTTT. This encodes CASSYSKQAGEAFF.

The chain links TRBV28 to TRBJ2-7; no firm D call. The CDR3 is made up of 14 amino acids. Germline CDR1 MDHEN, CDR2 SYDVKM. The V gene lost 7 bases and the J gene lost 0 bases, with 13 bases spanning the gap. This CDR3 is CASITPTHSYEQYF. Written as DNA, the CDR3 is TGTGCCAGCATAACCCCGACTCACTCCTACGAGCAGTACTTC.

DNA for the CDR3: TGCGCCAGCAGCCAAGACGTGGCAGGCCGTGGCTACACCTTC. Protein: CASSQDVAGRGYTF. The chain recombines TRBV4-1 with TRBJ1-2, with unresolved D. The V and J ends lost 0 bases and 7 bases respectively, with 12 bases between them. This CDR3 comprises 14 residues. Germline V CDR1 and CDR2: MGHRA, YSYEKL.

This clone was detected a few times. CDR3 protein: CASSLGVGLFSSGANVLTF. Written as DNA, the CDR3 is TGTGCCAGCAGCTTGGGTGTGGGCCTCTTTAGCTCTGGGGCCAACGTCCTGACTTTC. The chain carries TRBV7-3 and TRBJ2-6; D is ambiguous. Germline V CDR1 and CDR2: SGHTA, FQGTGA. V lost 3 bases and J lost 0, with 18 bases in between. The CDR3 has 19 residues.

This clone was recorded a few times. The V call is TRBV29-1, the J call TRBJ2-7; D might be TRBD1 (5 bases). The CDR3 consists of 11 residues. V was shortened by 6 bases and J by 2 bases, with 8 bases between the two germline ends. The germline V gene encodes CDR1 SQVTM and CDR2 ANQGSEA. CDR3: CSVDTTYEQYF. The CDR3 DNA is TGCAGCGTGGACACCACCTACGAGCAGTACTTC.

This clone appeared a single time. The gene calls are TRBV18 and TRBJ2-1; TRBD2 matches 9 bases. The CDR3 has 20 amino acids. Germline loops: CDR1 KGHSH, CDR2 LQKENI. The ends lost 2 bases at V and 8 bases at J; junction bases unmatched: 22. CDR3 protein: CASSPTITLAGSLIEDEQFF. The CDR3 DNA is TGTGCCAGCTCACCAACAATAACCCTAGCGGGATCATTGATTGAGGATGAGCAGTTCTTC.